Detailed here is one T cell receptor beta chain. Its antigen remains unknown. The sample is drawn from a study of T cell responses to AZD1222 COVID-19 vaccine. Regarding the study as a whole: Reports indicate that nearly half of spike-specific TCRs are directed at unmutated variant regions. Increased Spike-specific TCR breadth and depth were observed after two AZD1222 doses. No repertoire was sampled before or during the peak T cell response, only after it. There were vaccine-associated CD4 TCRs across spike, dominant at 160-218 and 743-854.

This table comes from immunoSEQ multiplex PCR, and its TCRdb copy is limited to in-frame clones, with some not included. The data contain roughly 100,000 clones, 90% of them singletons. This CDR3 is 13 amino acids long. Trimming left V 3 bases short and J 4 bases short, with 10 bases between. Germline-derived CDR1 and CDR2 are SGHTA and FQGNSA. The source material was peripheral blood, sampled 28 days after the second AZD1222 dose. The chain is built from TRBV7-2 and TRBJ2-7; D is unresolved. The receptor comes from an adult who received the AZD1222 COVID-19 vaccine. The chain's CDR3 is CASSFTQSYEQYF. The CDR3, as DNA: TGTGCCAGCAGCTTCACGCAGTCGTACGAGCAGTACTTC.